Below are 24 T cell receptor beta chains sequenced from a single sample in a study of identical twins. Each CDR3 protein is one row after TCRdb ran MiXCR on the 5' RACE reads. The data show around 370,000 distinct CDR3 sequences, with 9% seen just once and about 9.1% held by the top ten. The specimen was naive T cells sorted from blood. The source is a woman aged 45-65 years in good health.

This clonotype was counted a few times. The genes are TRBV12-3 or TRBV12-4 and TRBJ2-2; D gene ambiguous. Trimming removed 2 bases from V and 5 bases from J, with 12 bases in between. CDR3 size: 15 residues. The CDR3 loop is CASSLIPDPTGELFF. The CDR3 coding sequence is TGTGCCAGCAGTTTAATCCCGGACCCTACCGGGGAGCTGTTTTTT.

About this clonotype itself: Given a much more abundant clone one base away, this may be a read error. V usage is TRBV11-2 and J usage is TRBJ2-2, with TRBD2 as a possible D gene (5 bases). This CDR3 comprises 14 residues. Germline V gives CDR1 SGHAT, CDR2 FQNNGV. Trimming took 3 bases from V and 1 from J, leaving 6 bases between them. CDR3 sequence: CASSLRENTGELFF. The CDR3 coding sequence is TGTGCCAGCAGCTTGAGGGAGAACACCGGGGAGCTGTTTTTT.

The V and J genes are TRBV20-1 and TRBJ2-1; 12 bases fit TRBD2. Germline trimming cut 5 bases from V and 10 bases from J; bases unmatched to any gene: 15. The germline CDR1 and CDR2 sequences are DFQATT and SNEGSKA (reference sequence). This CDR3 has 16 amino acids. The CDR3 DNA follows: TGCAGTGCTGGGAGGGGACGACTAGCGGGAGAGGGGGAGCAGTTCTTC. This gives the protein CSAGRGRLAGEGEQFF.

This clonotype was detected ten times or more. The chain couples TRBV5-1 to TRBJ2-2; D remains ambiguous. This CDR3 has 13 residues. Germline lookup yields CDR1 SGHRS and CDR2 YFSETQ. V shed 3 bases and J shed 5 bases, with 8 bases lying between them. As DNA, the CDR3 is TGCGCCAGCAGCTCCGTAGTGACCGGGGAGCTGTTTTTT. Amino acids: CASSSVVTGELFF.

This clonotype was counted at least ten times. The chain combines TRBV20-1 with TRBJ1-4; D not certain. V was shortened by 3 bases and J by 0 bases, with 14 bases between the two germline ends. Germline V CDR1 and CDR2: DFQATT, SNEGSKA (reference sequence). The CDR3 is 16 residues long. CDR3 in amino acids: CSARPPHTPTNEKLFF. CDR3 DNA sequence: TGCAGTGCTAGGCCTCCGCACACCCCAACTAATGAAAAACTGTTTTTT.

The chain has TRBV5-1 and TRBJ2-1, with 14 nucleotides matching TRBD2. Germline V CDR1 and CDR2: SGHRS, YFSETQ. V shed 4 bases and J 11 bases; nucleotides not matched to a gene: 8. The CDR3 length is 15 residues. The CDR3: CASSTRLAGGPKQFF. The CDR3 DNA reads as TGCGCCAGCAGCACTCGACTAGCGGGAGGGCCTAAGCAGTTCTTC.

This clonotype was observed a handful of times. The chain carries TRBV2 and TRBJ1-6; D perhaps matches TRBD1 (6 bases). The V and J ends lost 7 bases and 7 bases respectively, with 11 bases between them. The germline gives CDR1 SNHLY, CDR2 FYNNEI. CDR3 length equals 13 residues. CDR3 DNA sequence: TGTGCCAGCACCAACGACAGGAATTCACCCCTCCACTTT. This codes for CASTNDRNSPLHF.

This clonotype was found a few times. The chain uses TRBV11-2 and TRBJ2-5; 9 nucleotides align to TRBD1. The CDR3 runs 16 residues. Germline-derived CDR1 and CDR2 are SGHAT and FQNNGV. V lost 1 base and J lost 5; bases outside the gene matches: 8. CDR3 amino acids: CASSLGYRGRWETQYF. CDR3 coding DNA: TGTGCCAGCAGCTTAGGCTACAGGGGGCGCTGGGAGACCCAGTACTTC.

This clonotype occurred a few times. The V gene is TRBV7-6, the J gene TRBJ1-6, with D uncertain. V was cut by 4 bases and J by 14 bases, with 24 bases left in between. The length of the CDR3 is 16 residues. The germline V gene encodes CDR1 SGHVS and CDR2 FNYEAQ. The CDR3 nucleotides are TGTGCCAGCAGCTCTTACTCGGGCCATACGGACGGGGCCCTCCACTTT. It is translated as CASSSYSGHTDGALHF.

The genes are TRBV4-1 and TRBJ2-1; the D is unclear. The CDR3 loop spans 15 amino acids. Germline V gene lookup returns CDR1 MGHRA and CDR2 YSYEKL. V lost 0 bases to trimming and J lost 1 base, with 7 bases between them. CDR3 in amino acids: CASSQERVSYNEQFF. CDR3 nucleotide sequence: TGCGCCAGCAGCCAAGAACGGGTTTCCTACAATGAGCAGTTCTTC.

In this sample, this clonotype turned up a few times. The chain joins TRBV19 to TRBJ1-4; D uncertain. V was shortened by 0 bases and J by 8 bases, with 7 bases between the two germline ends. CDR3 length: 13 amino acids. Germline CDR1 and CDR2: LNHDA and SQIVND (reference sequence). In DNA form, the CDR3 reads TGTGCCAGTAGTATAGATCTCGAAGAAAAACTGTTTTTT. Translation: CASSIDLEEKLFF.

The chain couples TRBV20-1 to TRBJ2-7; the match to TRBD1 covers 10 bases. The CDR3 contains 13 residues. Germline CDR1 DFQATT, CDR2 SNEGSKA (reference sequence). Trimming at V came to 6 bases and at J to 7 bases, leaving 9 bases not matched to a gene. CDR3 nucleotide sequence: TGCAGTGCCATGACAGGGGGCGTAGGGGAGCAGTACTTC. This gives the protein CSAMTGGVGEQYF.

This clonotype has at least ten counts. The chain carries TRBV6-5 and TRBJ1-1; D gene unclear. The V and J ends lost 2 bases and 0 bases respectively, with 10 bases between them. CDR3 length equals 15 residues. Germline CDR1 reads MNHEY; CDR2 reads SVGAGI. This chain's CDR3 is CASSYTPGMNTEAFF. As DNA, the CDR3 is TGTGCCAGCAGTTACACACCCGGGATGAACACTGAAGCTTTCTTT.

This clonotype was counted at least ten times. This sequence joins TRBV7-9 and TRBJ1-3; D is undetermined. Trimming removed 1 base at V and 0 bases at J, with 10 bases between. Germline V lookup: CDR1 SEHNR, CDR2 FQNEAQ (reference sequence). The CDR3 has 16 amino acids. Here the CDR3 reads CASSLGTSLSGNTIYF. The CDR3 coding sequence is TGTGCCAGCAGCTTAGGGACTTCTCTCTCTGGAAACACCATATATTTT.

This chain links TRBV6-5 with TRBJ2-3; tentatively, D is TRBD1 (6 bases). Germline V gives CDR1 MNHEY, CDR2 SVGAGI. This CDR3 is 16 amino acids long. Trimming shortened V by 0 bases and J by 1 base, and 11 bases separated the two germline ends. In DNA form, the CDR3 reads TGTGCCAGCAGTTACTCGCCACAGGGACGCACAGATACGCAGTATTTT. Its translation: CASSYSPQGRTDTQYF.

This clonotype was recorded at least ten times. This chain uses TRBV7-9 with TRBJ1-2; D unclear. The CDR3 is 14 residues long. Germline V CDR1 and CDR2: SEHNR, FQNEAQ (reference sequence). V was shortened by 1 base and J by 1 base, with 7 bases between the two germline ends. CDR3 amino acids: CASSLGGVNYGYTF. In DNA form, the CDR3 reads TGTGCCAGCAGCTTAGGTGGCGTTAACTATGGCTACACCTTC.

With regard to this clonotype: One junction end disagrees with the germline gene, perhaps due to a read error. This chain links TRBV18 with TRBJ1-1; D might be TRBD1 (5 bases). The CDR3 is made up of 12 amino acids. Germline CDR1 reads KGHSH; CDR2 reads LQKENI. The CDR3 reads CASSEAGYRTCF. For the CDR3, the DNA is TGTGCCAGCTCAGAGGCAGGGTACAGGACCTGCTTT.

Many counts were recorded for this clonotype. The gene calls are TRBV30 and TRBJ1-1; D remains ambiguous. Per the germline V gene, CDR1 is GTSNPN and CDR2 is SVGIG (reference sequence). The CDR3 totals 11 residues. The V end lost 4 bases, the J end lost 1 base, and 4 bases lay between the germline ends. The CDR3 nucleotides read TGTGCCTGGATACGGAACACTGAAGCTTTCTTT. Its protein is CAWIRNTEAFF. The full variable domain, completed using reference TRBV30 and TRBJ1-1, is SQTIHQWPATLVQPVGSPLSLECTVEGTSNPNLYWYRQAAGRGLQLLFYSVGIGQISSEVPQNLSASRPQDRQFILSSKKLLLSDSGFYLCAWIRNTEAFFGQGTRLTVV.

In its sample, this clonotype was seen a few times. The chain carries TRBV7-9 and TRBJ2-1; TRBD2 might be the D (5 bases). This CDR3 region has 15 residues. V lost 7 bases to trimming and J lost 5 bases, with 18 bases between them. Germline assignment: CDR1 SEHNR and CDR2 FQNEAQ (reference sequence). The CDR3 DNA is TGTGCCAGCACCAACCAGGCCCCGACTAACAATGAGCAGTTCTTC. Amino acid sequence: CASTNQAPTNNEQFF.

The rearrangement links TRBV5-1 to TRBJ2-1, with D unresolved. CDR3 length equals 12 residues. V lost 8 bases, J lost 7 bases, and 13 bases lay in between. Germline V gives CDR1 SGHRS, CDR2 YFSETQ. The CDR3 DNA is TGCGCCAGTGGAAGATCAGAGAATGAGCAGTTCTTC. The encoded protein is CASGRSENEQFF.

This clonotype was seen at least ten times. The CDR3 DNA sequence: TGTGCCAGCAGCCAAGCGGTGGGCGGTGAAGCTTTCTTT. Its translation is CASSQAVGGEAFF. The J gene is TRBJ1-1, the V gene TRBV14, with unresolved D. Germline V gene data show CDR1 as SGHDN and CDR2 as FVKESK. Trimming removed 1 base at V and 7 bases at J, with 10 bases between. The length of the CDR3 is 13 residues.

This clonotype was observed a handful of times. This chain connects TRBV6-6 to TRBJ1-2, with 9 bases that match TRBD1. Losses at the gene ends were 6 bases for V and 6 bases for J; bases not matched to a gene: 11. CDR1 MNHNY and CDR2 SVGAGI come from the germline V gene (reference sequence). CDR3 length: 15 amino acids. CDR3 sequence: CASRKRDRVDHGYTF. The DNA of the CDR3 is TGTGCCAGCAGAAAACGGGACAGGGTCGATCATGGCTACACCTTC.

A few counts support this clonotype. The chain uses TRBV4-2 and TRBJ2-7; D is undetermined. From germline, CDR1 is LGHNA and CDR2 YNFKEQ. This CDR3 has 16 amino acids. Trimming left V 0 bases short and J 0 bases short, with 12 bases between. CDR3 residues: CASSQDMAEFSYEQYF. The DNA for the CDR3 is TGTGCCAGCAGCCAAGATATGGCAGAATTCTCCTACGAGCAGTACTTC.

This clonotype was seen a few times. The V gene is TRBV12-3 or TRBV12-4, the J gene TRBJ2-6; D is perhaps TRBD1 or TRBD2 (5 bases each). This CDR3 has 16 amino acids. Trimming took 6 bases from V and 0 from J, leaving 12 bases between them. The CDR3 sequence: CASSRGRSSGANVLTF. Written as DNA, the CDR3 is TGTGCCAGCAGCCGGGGACGATCCTCTGGGGCCAACGTCCTGACTTTC.